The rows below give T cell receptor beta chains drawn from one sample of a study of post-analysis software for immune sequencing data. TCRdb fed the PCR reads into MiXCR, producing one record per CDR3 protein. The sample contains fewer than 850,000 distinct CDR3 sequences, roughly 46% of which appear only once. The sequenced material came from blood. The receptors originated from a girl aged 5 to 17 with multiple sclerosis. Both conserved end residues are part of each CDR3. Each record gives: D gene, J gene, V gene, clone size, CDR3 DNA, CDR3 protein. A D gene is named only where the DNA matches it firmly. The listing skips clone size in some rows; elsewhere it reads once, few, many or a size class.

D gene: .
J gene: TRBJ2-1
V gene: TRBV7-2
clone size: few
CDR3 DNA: TGTGCCAGCAGCTTAGACGTGAGGGAAATATACAATGAGCAGTTCTTC
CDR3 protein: CASSLDVREIYNEQFF

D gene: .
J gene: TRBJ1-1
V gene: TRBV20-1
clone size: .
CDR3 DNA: TGCAGTGCTAGACCATGGGGGAACACTGAAGCTTTCTTT
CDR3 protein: CSARPWGNTEAFF

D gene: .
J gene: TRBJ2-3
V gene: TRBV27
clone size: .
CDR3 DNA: TGTGCCAGCAGTTCGACCGAAAATACGCAGTATTTT
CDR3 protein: CASSSTENTQYF

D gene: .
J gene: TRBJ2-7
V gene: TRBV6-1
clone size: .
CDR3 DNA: TGTGCCAGCGAGAGGGACGAGCAGTACTTC
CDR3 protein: CASERDEQYF

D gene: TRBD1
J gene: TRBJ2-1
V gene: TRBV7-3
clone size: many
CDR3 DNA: TGTGCCAGCAGCCCCGGGACAGGGGTTTACAATGAGCAGTTCTTC
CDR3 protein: CASSPGTGVYNEQFF

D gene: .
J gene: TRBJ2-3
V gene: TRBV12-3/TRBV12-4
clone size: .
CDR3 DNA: TGTGCCAGCAGTTTAAGGGGTGTGTGGGATACGCAGTATTTT
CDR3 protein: CASSLRGVWDTQYF

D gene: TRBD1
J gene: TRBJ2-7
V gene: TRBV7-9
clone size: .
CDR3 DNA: TGTGCCAGCAGCTCCGACAGGGACTCCTACGAGCAGTACTTC
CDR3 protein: CASSSDRDSYEQYF

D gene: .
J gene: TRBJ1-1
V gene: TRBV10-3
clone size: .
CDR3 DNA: TGTGCCATCAAATGGCAGATGAACACTGAAGCTTTCTTT
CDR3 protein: CAIKWQMNTEAFF

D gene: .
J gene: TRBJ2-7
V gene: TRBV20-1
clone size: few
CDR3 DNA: TGCAGTGCTAGAGTACCGAGCAACTACGAGCAGTACTTC
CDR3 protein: CSARVPSNYEQYF

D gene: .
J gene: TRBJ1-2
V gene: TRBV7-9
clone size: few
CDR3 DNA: TGTGCCAGCAGCTTTACGTCCAGGGAGGGACAAGGGTATGGCTACACCTTC
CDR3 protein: CASSFTSREGQGYGYTF

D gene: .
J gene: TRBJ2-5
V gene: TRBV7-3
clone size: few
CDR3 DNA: TGTGCCAGCAGCTTCAGGGGTGCCGAAGGAGAGACCCAGTACTTC
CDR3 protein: CASSFRGAEGETQYF

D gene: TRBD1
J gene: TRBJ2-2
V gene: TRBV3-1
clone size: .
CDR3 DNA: TGTGCCAGCAGCCCGCGGACAGGGGAGACCGGGGAGCTGTTTTTT
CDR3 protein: CASSPRTGETGELFF

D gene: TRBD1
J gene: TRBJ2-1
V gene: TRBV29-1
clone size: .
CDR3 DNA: TGCAGCGTTGGACAGGGGGGGGACTACGAGCAGTTCTTT
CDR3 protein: CSVGQGGDYEQFF

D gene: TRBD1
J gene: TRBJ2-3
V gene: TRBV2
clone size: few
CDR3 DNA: TGTGCCAGCAGTAGAGAGACAGGGGCTAATACGCAGTATTTT
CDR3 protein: CASSRETGANTQYF

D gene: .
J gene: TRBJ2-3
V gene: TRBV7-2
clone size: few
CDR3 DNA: TGTGCCAGCAGCTTAGGCCAGGGTTTCGCAGATACGCAGTATTTT
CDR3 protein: CASSLGQGFADTQYF

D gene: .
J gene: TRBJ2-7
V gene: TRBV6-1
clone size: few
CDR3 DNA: TGTGCCAGCCGCCATGAGGCTAGCACATACGAGCAGTACTTC
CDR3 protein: CASRHEASTYEQYF

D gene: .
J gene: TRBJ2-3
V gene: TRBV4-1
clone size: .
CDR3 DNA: TGCGCCAGCAGCACGGGCCACACCCCAGATACGCAGTATTTT
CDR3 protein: CASSTGHTPDTQYF

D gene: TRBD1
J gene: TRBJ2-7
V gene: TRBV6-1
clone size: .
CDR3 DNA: TGTGCCACCCGGGACAGCACCTACGAGCAGTACTTC
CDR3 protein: CATRDSTYEQYF

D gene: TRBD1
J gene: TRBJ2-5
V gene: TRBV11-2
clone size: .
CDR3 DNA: TGTGCCAGCAGCTTCACAGGGGTCCAAGAGACCCAGTACTTC
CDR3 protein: CASSFTGVQETQYF

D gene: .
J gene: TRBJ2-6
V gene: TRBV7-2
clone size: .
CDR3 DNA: TGTGCCAACAGCCAGGGACTTCGGGTCTCTGGGGCCAACGTCCTGACTTTC
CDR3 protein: CANSQGLRVSGANVLTF

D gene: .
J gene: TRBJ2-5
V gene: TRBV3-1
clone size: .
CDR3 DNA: TGTGCCAGCAGCCAAGAAGGGGATACGGAGACCCAGTACTTC
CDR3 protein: CASSQEGDTETQYF

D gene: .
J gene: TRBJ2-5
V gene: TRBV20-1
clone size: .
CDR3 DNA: TGCAGTGCTAGAGATAATAGAGGACTCCAAGAGACCCAGTACTTC
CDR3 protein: CSARDNRGLQETQYF

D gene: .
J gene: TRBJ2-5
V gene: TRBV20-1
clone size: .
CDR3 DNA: TGCAGTGCTAGTCTTAACCAAGAGACCCAGTACTTC
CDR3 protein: CSASLNQETQYF